The sequence of this TCR beta chain was determined in a study of T cells in Graves' hyperthyroidism and ophthalmopathy. Background on the study: Peripheral blood was drawn at first diagnosis, prior to all treatment. Whole-study findings and limits: The majority of expanded thyroid clonotypes above 0.001 also appeared in blood.

RNA transcripts gave rise to amplified TCR beta CDR3 regions. TCR CDR3 regions were first amplified by RT-PCR with HTBI primers. TCRdb analysed the multiplex PCR reads with MiXCR anew, one entry per CDR3 protein. The table lists approximately 430,000 distinct CDR3 sequences, roughly 14% of them singletons, with less than 15% in the top ten. In germline, CDR1 is SGHVS, CDR2 FNYEAQ. The CDR3 runs 15 residues. Trimming removed 1 base at V and 6 bases at J, with 13 bases between. This clonotype was seen many times. Its matching antigen is unknown. The cohort's ophthalmopathy patients, a group with duration under 3 months, had a Clinical Activity Score of at least 3 and a NOSPECS grade of at least 4. PBMCs stemmed from 10 ml fresh peripheral blood.

The sequencing input was blood. The gene calls are TRBV7-6 and TRBJ2-1; D is undetermined. The sequence was obtained from a man aged 18 to 35 with Graves' ophthalmopathy. This CDR3 reads CASSLEGVSPNEQFF. In nucleotides, the CDR3 is TGTGCCAGCAGCTTAGAAGGCGTCTCCCCCAATGAGCAGTTCTTC.